The T cell receptor beta chain described here comes from a study of cytomegalovirus exposure and HLA in healthy donors. Points from the study as a whole: A later analysis, which compared TCR beta chains of equal frequency, found the HLA-associated ones more clonally expanded. When analyzed later, the rates of TCR association showed variation by HLA locus, with DRB1 the most and HLA-C the fewest. In a later analysis, a missense DCLRE1C variant was linked to TCR beta V- and J-gene trimming.

This CDR3 spans 15 amino acids. Per germline, CDR1 LNHDA and CDR2 SQIVND (reference sequence). Trimming shortened V by 4 bases and J by 3 bases, and 16 bases separated the two germline ends. It was healthy bone marrow donors who served as donors. As regards this clone: Its antigen remains unidentified.

The study ran its PCR with 60 Vbeta and 13 Jbeta primers. Some clones are missing from TCRdb's copy, which holds only in-frame ones; the method was immunoSEQ multiplex PCR. There are hundreds of thousands of clones in the sample; 75% to 80% occur only once, and about 2% lies in the top ten. Sequencing input: PBMCs. The chain employs TRBV19 and TRBJ2-7; perhaps TRBD1 as D (5 bases). The sequence was obtained from a male donor in good health and CMV-seronegative. The CDR3, as DNA: TGTGCCAGTAGTACTCACGAGAGACAGCGCTACGAGCAGTACTTC. Protein: CASSTHERQRYEQYF.